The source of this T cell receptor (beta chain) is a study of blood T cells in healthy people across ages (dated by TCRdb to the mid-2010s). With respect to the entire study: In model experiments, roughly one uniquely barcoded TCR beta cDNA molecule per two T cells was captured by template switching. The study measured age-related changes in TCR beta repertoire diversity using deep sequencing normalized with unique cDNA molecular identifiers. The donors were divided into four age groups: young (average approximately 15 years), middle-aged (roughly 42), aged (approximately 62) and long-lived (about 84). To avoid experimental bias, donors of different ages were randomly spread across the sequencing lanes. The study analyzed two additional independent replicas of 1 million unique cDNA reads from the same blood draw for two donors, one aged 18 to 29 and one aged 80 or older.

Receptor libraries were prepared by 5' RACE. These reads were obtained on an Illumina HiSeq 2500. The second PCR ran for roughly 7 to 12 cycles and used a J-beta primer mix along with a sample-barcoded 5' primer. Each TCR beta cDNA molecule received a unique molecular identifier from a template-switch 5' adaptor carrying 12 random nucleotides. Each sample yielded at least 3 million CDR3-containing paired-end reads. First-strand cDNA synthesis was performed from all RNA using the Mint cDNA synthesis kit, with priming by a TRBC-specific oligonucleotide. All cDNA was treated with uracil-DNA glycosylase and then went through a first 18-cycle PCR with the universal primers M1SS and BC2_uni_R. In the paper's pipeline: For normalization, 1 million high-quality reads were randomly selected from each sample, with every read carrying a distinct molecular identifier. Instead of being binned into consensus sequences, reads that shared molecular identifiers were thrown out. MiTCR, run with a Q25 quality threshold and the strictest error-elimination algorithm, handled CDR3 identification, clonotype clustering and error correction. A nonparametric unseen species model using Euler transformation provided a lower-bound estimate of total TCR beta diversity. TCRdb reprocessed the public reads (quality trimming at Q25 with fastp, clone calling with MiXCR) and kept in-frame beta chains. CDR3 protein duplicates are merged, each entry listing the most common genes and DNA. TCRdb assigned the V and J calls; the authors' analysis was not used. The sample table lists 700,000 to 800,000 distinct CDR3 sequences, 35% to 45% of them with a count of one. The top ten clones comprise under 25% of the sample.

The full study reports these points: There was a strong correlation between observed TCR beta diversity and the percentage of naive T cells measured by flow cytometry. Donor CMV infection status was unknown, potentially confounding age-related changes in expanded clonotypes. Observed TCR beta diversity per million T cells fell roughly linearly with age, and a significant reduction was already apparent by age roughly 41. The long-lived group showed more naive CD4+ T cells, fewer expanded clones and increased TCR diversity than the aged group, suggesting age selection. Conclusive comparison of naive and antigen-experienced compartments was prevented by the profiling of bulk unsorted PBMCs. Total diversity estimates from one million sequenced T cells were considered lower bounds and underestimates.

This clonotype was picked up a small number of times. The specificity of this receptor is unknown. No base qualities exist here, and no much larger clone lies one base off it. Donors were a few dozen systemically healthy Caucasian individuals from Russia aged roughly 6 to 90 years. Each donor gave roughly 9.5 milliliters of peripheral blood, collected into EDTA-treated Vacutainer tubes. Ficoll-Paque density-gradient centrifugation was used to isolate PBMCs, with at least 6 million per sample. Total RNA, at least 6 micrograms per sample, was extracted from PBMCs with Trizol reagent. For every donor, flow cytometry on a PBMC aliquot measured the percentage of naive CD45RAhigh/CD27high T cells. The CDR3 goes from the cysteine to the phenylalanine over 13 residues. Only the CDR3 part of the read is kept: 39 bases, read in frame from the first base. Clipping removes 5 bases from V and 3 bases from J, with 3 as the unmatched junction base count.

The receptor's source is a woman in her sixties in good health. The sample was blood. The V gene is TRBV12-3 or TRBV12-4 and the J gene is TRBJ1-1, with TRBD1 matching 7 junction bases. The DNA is TGTGCCAGCAGTCAGACAGGGTACACTGAAGCTTTCTTT. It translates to CASSQTGYTEAFF.